This T cell receptor beta chain comes out of a study of vaccination effects on CD4 cells after COVID-19. Trimming removed 5 bases from V and 4 bases from J, with 11 bases in between. Per the germline V gene, CDR1 is LNHDA and CDR2 is SQIVND (reference sequence). The CDR3 length is 13 residues. Some clones are missing from TCRdb's copy, which holds only in-frame ones; the method was immunoSEQ multiplex PCR. The data show some 20,000 clones, around two thirds seen once. Antigen-specific CD4+ T cell clonotypes were called by their expansion after viral peptide-pool culture in ViraFEST. The culture ran for approximately 10 days, and then CD4+ T cells were isolated. Nucleocapsid antibody tests were negative, and the vaccine recipients had no prior SARS-CoV-2 infection. For this clone: The antigen remains undetermined.

The source is a human donor who received a COVID-19 vaccine. V gene TRBV19 combines with J gene TRBJ1-1, with D possibly matching TRBD1 (6 bases). Sequencing was performed on CD4+ T cells from PBMCs cultured with HCoV-229E spike peptides, taken before COVID-19 vaccination. CDR3 sequence (DNA): TGTGCCAGTAGTGGGAGGGGGATCACTGAAGCTTTCTTT. This codes for CASSGRGITEAFF.